The 31 T cell receptor beta chains given below trace back to one sample, sequenced in a study of Ad26.COV2.S vaccination and SARS-CoV-2 variants. Sequencing was performed with immunoSEQ multiplex PCR; in TCRdb, only in-frame clones are kept and a portion is missing. The sample consists of roughly 500,000 clones, 89% of them appearing once. The treatment: 15 to 20 received Ad26.COV2.S at low or high dose, single or two shots; about 5 received placebo; per-sample allocation not given. Day 63 after the first injection of vaccine or placebo was the sampling time. The specimen was peripheral blood, collected in a trial of Ad26.COV2.S vaccine versus placebo. These receptor sequences come from a person between 18 and 60 years old who received the Ad26.COV2.S COVID-19 vaccine or a placebo.

V and J are TRBV21-1 and TRBJ2-7; whether TRBD2, the table's D call, matches the DNA was not checked. TRBV21-1 is reported as a pseudogene. This CDR3 contains 14 residues. The CDR3 protein is CASSHIPGGYEQYV. DNA for the CDR3: TGTGCCAGCAGCCACATCCCCGGGGGCTACGAGCAGTACGTC.

The chain joins TRBV4-3 to TRBJ1-3; D is unclear. The CDR3 runs 16 residues. V was shortened by 8 bases and J by 2 bases, with 19 bases between the two germline ends. Germline CDR1 LGHNA, CDR2 YSLEER. The CDR3 DNA reads as TGCGCCAGCTCCTTGGAAAGGCCCCTGGCTGGAAACACCATATATTTT. Its translation: CASSLERPLAGNTIYF.

Only a few counts were recorded for this clone. This rearrangement joins TRBV9 to TRBJ1-6, with a possible D match to TRBD1 (5 bases). This CDR3 comprises 13 residues. Germline V gene data show CDR1 as SGDLS and CDR2 as YYNGEE. V lost 6 bases and J 8 bases, leaving 12 bases between the germline ends. CDR3 nucleotides: TGTGCCAGCAATCGGGAAGGGGATTCACCCCTCCACTTT. It encodes CASNREGDSPLHF.

This chain links TRBV30 with TRBJ1-5; 8 nucleotides agree with TRBD1. The CDR3 is 13 residues long. The germline V gene has CDR1 GTSNPN and CDR2 SVGIG (reference sequence). J lost 4 bases, V lost 2 bases, and 1 base had no gene match. The CDR3 nucleotides are TGTGCCTGGAGTCGGACAGGGAATCAGCCCCAGCATTTT. Its translation is CAWSRTGNQPQHF.

This clone was detected only once. CDR3 nucleotides: TGTGCCATCAGTTACCTGCCCTCGGGGGGCGTCACAGATACGCAGTATTTT. Amino acid sequence: CAISYLPSGGVTDTQYF. The chain couples TRBV10-3 to TRBJ2-3, with a weak D call TRBD2 (7 bases). V lost 5 bases and J 2 bases, leaving 20 bases between the germline ends. Germline-derived CDR1 and CDR2 are ENHRY and SYGVKD. The CDR3 is made up of 17 amino acids.

The chain recombines TRBV28 with TRBJ1-2; D is ambiguous. V was clipped by 1 base and J by 3 bases, with 12 bases between them. This CDR3 has 15 residues. Per germline, CDR1 MDHEN and CDR2 SYDVKM. CDR3 nucleotide sequence: TGTGCCAGCAGTTTATTCCGCAGGATTCACTATGGCTACACCTTC. It yields the protein CASSLFRRIHYGYTF.

The chain has TRBV5-4 and TRBJ1-1, with D perhaps matching TRBD1 (6 bases). The germline gives CDR1 SGHNT, CDR2 YYREEE (reference sequence). This CDR3 is built from 15 residues. Trimming took 2 bases from V and 2 from J, leaving 13 bases between them. The CDR3 sequence is CASSFQGSVNTEAFF. In nucleotides, the CDR3 is TGTGCCAGCAGCTTCCAGGGGTCGGTTAACACTGAAGCTTTCTTT.

CDR3 in amino acids: CASRASGGPDTQYF. The CDR3 DNA is TGTGCCAGCAGGGCCTCGGGGGGCCCAGATACGCAGTATTTT. The genes are TRBV6-5 and TRBJ2-3; D perhaps matches TRBD2 (7 bases). Germline assignment: CDR1 MNHEY and CDR2 SVGAGI. The CDR3 consists of 14 residues. V was trimmed by 6 bases and J by 4 bases, leaving 14 bases between them.

This clone was found a few times. This chain joins TRBV4-2 and TRBJ1-2; no reliable D call. V was clipped by 0 bases and J by 7 bases, with 12 bases between them. Germline loops: CDR1 LGHNA, CDR2 YNFKEQ. The CDR3 contains 14 residues. The CDR3 coding sequence is TGTGCCAGCAGCCAAGATTTATCCAAATCTGGCTACACCTTC. Its translation: CASSQDLSKSGYTF.

V is TRBV5-5 and J is TRBJ1-5; D possibly corresponds to TRBD1 (5 bases). V lost 5 bases, J lost 7 bases, and 25 bases lay in between. CDR1 and CDR2 from the germline V gene are SGHKS and YYEKEE (reference sequence). The CDR3 loop spans 17 amino acids. The CDR3 nucleotides read TGTGCCAGCAGTGGGGACCGCGTCGTGACCCTTGGGCAGCCCCAGCATTTT. This encodes CASSGDRVVTLGQPQHF.

The chain links TRBV6-6 to TRBJ2-2, with a possible D match to TRBD1 (5 bases). The V and J ends lost 7 bases and 6 bases respectively, with 18 bases between them. This CDR3 has 15 residues. Germline values: CDR1 MNHNY, CDR2 SVGAGI (reference sequence). The CDR3 sequence: CASIQTDRFSGELFF. In DNA, the CDR3 is TGTGCCAGCATCCAAACTGACAGATTTTCCGGGGAGCTGTTTTTT.

V usage is TRBV6-6 and J usage is TRBJ1-1; D is undetermined. Trimming pared 0 bases from V and 0 bases from J, leaving 8 bases between. Germline V gene data show CDR1 as MNHNY and CDR2 as SVGAGI (reference sequence). The CDR3 is made up of 15 amino acids. CDR3 region: CASSYSIVMNTEAFF. CDR3 DNA: TGTGCCAGCAGTTACTCGATAGTAATGAACACTGAAGCTTTCTTT.

The rearrangement links TRBV5-4 to TRBJ2-2; D ambiguous. V lost 0 bases and J 5 bases, leaving 11 bases between the germline ends. Germline lookup yields CDR1 SGHNT and CDR2 YYREEE (reference sequence). The CDR3 is made up of 15 amino acids. CDR3 nucleotide sequence: TGTGCCAGCAGCTTGGCCCAGTTAGGGACCGGGGAGCTGTTTTTT. It is translated as CASSLAQLGTGELFF. The full variable domain, its missing parts supplied by reference TRBV5-4 and TRBJ2-2, is ETGVTQSPTHLIKTRGQQVTLRCSSQSGHNTVSWYQQALGQGPQFIFQYYREEENGRGNFPPRFSGLQFPNYSSELNVNALELDDSALYLCASSLAQLGTGELFFGEGSRLTVL.

V is TRBV5-1 and J is TRBJ2-7, with 7 bases lining up with TRBD1. J lost 2 bases, V lost 4 bases, and 6 bases had no gene match. CDR3 length: 14 residues. Looked up from germline, CDR1 is SGHRS and CDR2 is YFSETQ. The CDR3 nucleotides are TGCGCCAGCAGCGCCCTGGACAGGCCCTACGAGCAGTACTTC. This translates into CASSALDRPYEQYF.

The rearrangement links TRBV28 to TRBJ2-1; D is perhaps TRBD1 (5 bases). V lost 6 bases and J lost 10, with 13 bases in between. The CDR3 consists of 12 residues. Germline V gene sequence: CDR1 MDHEN, CDR2 SYDVKM. The CDR3 DNA reads TGTGCCAGCAGACCACAGACAGACGAGCAGTTCTTC. Translating gives CASRPQTDEQFF.

The CDR3 DNA is TGTGCCAGCAGTTATCCGGGGGGCGGTCGATACGAGCAGTACTTC. Translated: CASSYPGGGRYEQYF. The rearrangement links TRBV6-2 or TRBV6-3 to TRBJ2-7; the D gene is possibly TRBD2 (7 bases). Germline-derived CDR1 and CDR2 are MNHEY and SVGEGT. V was pared by 3 bases and J by 4 bases, with 16 bases between. The CDR3 spans 15 residues.

This chain links TRBV7-6 with TRBJ1-2, with TRBD1 matching 12 bases. The CDR3 is made up of 15 amino acids. Per the germline V gene, CDR1 is SGHVS and CDR2 is FNYEAQ. J was trimmed by 7 bases and V by 3 bases; bases with no gene match: 6. The CDR3 DNA is TGTGCCAGCAGCTTGCCCGGGACAGGGGGCTCTGGCTACACCTTC. This codes for CASSLPGTGGSGYTF.

This clone occurred once. This chain joins TRBV11-2 and TRBJ2-7, with 9 positions matching TRBD1. Trimming took 8 bases from V and 0 from J; bases not matched to a gene: 2. This CDR3 spans 13 amino acids. In germline, CDR1 is SGHAT, CDR2 FQNNGV. The CDR3 here is CASGTGTSYEQYF. Written as DNA, the CDR3 is TGTGCCAGCGGGACAGGGACCTCCTACGAGCAGTACTTC.

The rearrangement joins TRBV18 to TRBJ2-7; maybe TRBD1 (7 bases). V lost 3 bases and J lost 1, with 13 bases in between. The length of the CDR3 is 15 residues. Germline V CDR1 and CDR2: KGHSH, LQKENI. This CDR3 is CASSPEGARSYEQYV. The CDR3 nucleotides read TGTGCCAGCTCACCGGAGGGGGCGAGGTCCTACGAGCAGTACGTC.

The gene calls are TRBV28 and TRBJ1-5; maybe TRBD1 (5 bases). V was shortened by 3 bases and J by 5 bases, with 11 bases between the two germline ends. The germline V gene has CDR1 MDHEN and CDR2 SYDVKM. The CDR3 spans 14 residues. CDR3 region: CASSFPGGDQPQHF. The CDR3 coding sequence is TGTGCCAGCAGTTTCCCTGGGGGGGATCAGCCCCAGCATTTT.

The genes are TRBV28 and TRBJ1-2; a weak D match, TRBD1 (5 bases). This CDR3 comprises 16 residues. Trimming removed 6 bases at V and 2 bases at J, with 19 bases between. The germline CDR1 and CDR2 sequences are MDHEN and SYDVKM. CDR3 nucleotides: TGTGCCAGCAGCCCTTGGGGGGTAGGGGTGAACTATGGCTACACCTTC. It translates to CASSPWGVGVNYGYTF.

This clone appeared a single time. The chain is built from TRBV4-2 and TRBJ1-1; TRBD1 matches at 8 bases. The ends lost 3 bases at V and 1 base at J; junction bases unmatched: 10. CDR1 and CDR2 (germline): LGHNA, YNFKEQ. This CDR3 is built from 17 residues. The CDR3 DNA reads as TGTGCCAGCAGCCAGGGTCCCGGGACAGGTTCGAACACTGAAGCTTTCTTT. Translation gives CASSQGPGTGSNTEAFF.

The chain combines TRBV7-2 with TRBJ2-7; the match to TRBD1 covers 7 bases. The CDR3 loop spans 15 amino acids. The germline CDR1 and CDR2 sequences are SGHTA and FQGNSA. Trimming at V came to 4 bases and at J to 3 bases, leaving 9 bases not matched to a gene. The CDR3 DNA reads TGTGCCAGCAGCTCCCGACAGGGAAGGGACTACGAGCAGTACTTC. Residues: CASSSRQGRDYEQYF.

The CDR3 DNA is TGCGCCAGCAGCCCCCACTGGGGACCCATGAACACTGAAGCTTTCTTT. Translation gives CASSPHWGPMNTEAFF. The chain links TRBV5-1 to TRBJ1-1, with D perhaps matching TRBD1 (5 bases). This CDR3 is 16 amino acids long. Germline V gives CDR1 SGHRS, CDR2 YFSETQ. V gave up 4 bases and J gave up 0 bases, with 16 bases separating them.

The chain combines TRBV4-3 with TRBJ2-1; D possibly corresponds to TRBD1 (6 bases). Germline assignment: CDR1 LGHNA and CDR2 YSLEER. CDR3 size: 18 residues. Trimming left V 0 bases short and J 3 bases short, with 18 bases between. DNA of the CDR3: TGCGCCAGCAGCCAAGACCTCAGGGACACCCACATCTACAATGAGCAGTTCTTC. It encodes CASSQDLRDTHIYNEQFF.

This clone was observed once. J is TRBJ2-3 and V is TRBV4-1, with 8 bases aligning to TRBD2. Germline V gene sequence: CDR1 MGHRA, CDR2 YSYEKL. J lost 3 bases, V lost 2 bases, and 13 bases had no gene match. There are 18 residues in the CDR3. This CDR3 reads CASSQLVGTSGRTDTQYF. CDR3 DNA: TGCGCCAGCAGCCAATTAGTTGGAACGAGCGGGAGAACAGATACGCAGTATTTT.

This clone was recorded once. The chain couples TRBV5-6 to TRBJ1-4; D remains ambiguous. In germline, CDR1 is SGHDT, CDR2 YYEEEE. The CDR3 runs 15 residues. V lost 3 bases to trimming and J lost 0 bases, with 9 bases between them. This CDR3 reads CASSSQHATNEKLFF. The CDR3 coding sequence is TGTGCCAGCAGCTCACAACATGCAACTAATGAAAAACTGTTTTTT.

This clone has a handful of counts. The chain uses TRBV5-1 and TRBJ2-7; 12 bases map to TRBD2. The V gene end was trimmed by 0 bases and the J gene end by 0 bases; junction bases not matched to a gene: 7. Germline V CDR1 and CDR2: SGHRS, YFSETQ. The CDR3 has 18 residues. CDR3 nucleotides: TGCGCCAGCAGCTTGGGACTAGCGGGGGAAACGAGCTCCTACGAGCAGTACTTC. Amino acid sequence: CASSLGLAGETSSYEQYF.

This clone has just one count. In the same sample, other DNA sequences code for this CDR3. V and J are TRBV5-1 and TRBJ2-3; D possibly matches TRBD1 or TRBD2 (5 bases each). CDR1 and CDR2 (germline): SGHRS, YFSETQ. V was pared by 3 bases and J by 2 bases, with 10 bases between. The CDR3 has 14 amino acids. The CDR3 loop is CASSSGTSTDTQYF. Here the CDR3 DNA reads TGCGCCAGCAGCTCGGGGACGTCCACAGATACGCAGTATTTT.

The V call is TRBV4-3, the J call TRBJ1-2; D is perhaps TRBD1 (6 bases). The germline gives CDR1 LGHNA, CDR2 YSLEER. Trimming shortened V by 5 bases and J by 1 base, and 11 bases separated the two germline ends. The CDR3 contains 14 residues. CDR3 loop: CASSTDSLNYGYTF. The CDR3 DNA follows: TGCGCCAGCAGCACGGACAGCCTTAACTATGGCTACACCTTC.

The J gene is TRBJ2-1, the V gene TRBV2, with D tentatively TRBD2 (5 bases). V was cut by 7 bases and J by 0 bases, with 10 bases left in between. The CDR3 loop spans 14 amino acids. Germline V gene data show CDR1 as SNHLY and CDR2 as FYNNEI. The CDR3 is CASKLSGSYNEQFF. The CDR3 region has the DNA TGTGCCAGCAAGTTAAGCGGCTCCTACAATGAGCAGTTCTTC.